A selection of T cell receptor beta chains follows, all from one sample in a study of blood T cells in healthy people across ages. TCRdb fed the 5' RACE reads into MiXCR, producing one record per CDR3 protein. The profile shows some 1,500,000 distinct CDR3 sequences, about 45% of them singletons. The material sequenced was blood. The receptors were gathered from a woman aged 18-29 years in good health. CDR3s include the opening cysteine and the closing phenylalanine or tryptophan. The D gene is left open where the match is weak. Expanded clones are given a class, and other clones once, few, many or no size at all.

V	J	D	size	CDR3	DNA
TRBV4-3	TRBJ2-3	.	few	CASSQDRQLRTDTQYF	TGCGCCAGCAGCCAAGATAGGCAGCTCCGCACAGATACGCAGTATTTT
TRBV18	TRBJ2-1	.	few	CASSPPSFSWEQFF	TGTGCCAGCTCACCACCGTCCTTTAGCTGGGAGCAGTTCTTC
TRBV14	TRBJ2-5	.	.	CASSQAYLGFRTHNEQYF	TGTGCCAGCAGCCAAGCCTATCTGGGGTTTAGGACACACAATGAGCAGTACTTC
TRBV29-1	TRBJ1-2	TRBD1	few	CSVEGGQWGQNYGYTF	TGCAGCGTTGAGGGGGGACAGTGGGGACAAAACTATGGCTACACCTTC
TRBV18	TRBJ1-2	TRBD1	few	CASSPRDSRPYGYTF	TGTGCCAGCTCACCACGGGACAGTCGACCCTATGGCTACACCTTC
TRBV5-1	TRBJ1-2	TRBD1	many	CASSLATGAYGYTF	TGCGCCAGCAGCTTGGCCACAGGGGCCTATGGCTACACCTTC
TRBV18	TRBJ1-3	TRBD1	few	CASSSGGVGNTIYF	TGTGCCAGCTCATCAGGGGGCGTTGGAAACACCATATATTTT
TRBV11-3	TRBJ2-3	TRBD1	.	CASSSGTGAFTDTQYF	TGTGCCAGCAGCTCCGGGACAGGTGCTTTCACAGATACGCAGTATTTT
TRBV10-3	TRBJ2-7	TRBD2	.	CAIMAGESFDEQYF	TGTGCCATCATGGCGGGAGAATCTTTCGACGAGCAGTACTTC
TRBV2	TRBJ1-1	.	few	CASIESGGNTEAFF	TGTGCCAGCATTGAATCCGGGGGGAACACTGAAGCTTTCTTT
TRBV29-1	TRBJ2-1	TRBD1	many	CSGGQGNNEQFF	TGCAGCGGGGGACAGGGGAACAATGAGCAGTTCTTC